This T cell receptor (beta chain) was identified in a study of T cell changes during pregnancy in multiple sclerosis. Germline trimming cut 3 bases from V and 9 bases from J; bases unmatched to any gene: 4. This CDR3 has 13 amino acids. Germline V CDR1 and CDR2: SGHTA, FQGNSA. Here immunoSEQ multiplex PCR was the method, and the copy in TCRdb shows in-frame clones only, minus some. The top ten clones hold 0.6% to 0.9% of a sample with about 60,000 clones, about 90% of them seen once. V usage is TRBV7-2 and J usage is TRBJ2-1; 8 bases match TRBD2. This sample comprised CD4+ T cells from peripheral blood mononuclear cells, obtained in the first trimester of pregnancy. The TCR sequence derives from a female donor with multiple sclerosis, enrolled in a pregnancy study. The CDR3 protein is CASSFRGGLEQFF. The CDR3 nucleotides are TGTGCCAGCAGCTTTCGGGGGGGCCTTGAGCAGTTCTTC.